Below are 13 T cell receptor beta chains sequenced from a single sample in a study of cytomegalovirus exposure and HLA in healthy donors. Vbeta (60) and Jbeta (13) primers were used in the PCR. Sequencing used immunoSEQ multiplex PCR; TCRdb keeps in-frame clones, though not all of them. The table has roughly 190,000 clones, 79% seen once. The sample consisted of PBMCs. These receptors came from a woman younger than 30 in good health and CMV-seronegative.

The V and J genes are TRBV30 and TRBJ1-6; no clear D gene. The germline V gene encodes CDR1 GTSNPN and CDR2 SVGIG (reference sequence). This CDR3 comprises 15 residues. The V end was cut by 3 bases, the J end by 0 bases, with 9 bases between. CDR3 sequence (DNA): TGTGCCTGGAGGGTTCTGAGCTCCTATAATTCACCCCTCCACTTT. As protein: CAWRVLSSYNSPLHF.

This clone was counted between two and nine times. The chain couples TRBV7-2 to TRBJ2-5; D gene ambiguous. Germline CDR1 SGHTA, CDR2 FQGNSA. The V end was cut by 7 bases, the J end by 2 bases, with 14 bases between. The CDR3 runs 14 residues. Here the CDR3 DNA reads TGTGCCAGCAACCCGTCTGGTAGACAAGAGACCCAGTACTTC. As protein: CASNPSGRQETQYF.

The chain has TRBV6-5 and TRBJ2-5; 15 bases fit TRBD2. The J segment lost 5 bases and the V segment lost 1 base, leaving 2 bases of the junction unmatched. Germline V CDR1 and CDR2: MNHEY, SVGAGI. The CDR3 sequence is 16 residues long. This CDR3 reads CASSYWTSGGAETQYF. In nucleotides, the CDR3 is TGTGCCAGCAGTTACTGGACTAGCGGGGGGGCCGAGACCCAGTACTTC.

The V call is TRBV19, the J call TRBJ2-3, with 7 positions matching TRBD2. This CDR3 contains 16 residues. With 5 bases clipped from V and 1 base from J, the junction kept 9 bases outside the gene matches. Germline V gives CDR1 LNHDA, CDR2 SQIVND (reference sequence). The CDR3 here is CASSFRDYLGTDTQYF. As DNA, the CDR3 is TGTGCCAGTAGTTTTCGGGACTACCTCGGCACAGATACGCAGTATTTT.

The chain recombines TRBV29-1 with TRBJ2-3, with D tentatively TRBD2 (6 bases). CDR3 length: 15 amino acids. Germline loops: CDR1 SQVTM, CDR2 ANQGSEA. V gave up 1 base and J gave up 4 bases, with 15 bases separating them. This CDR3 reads CSVEVRGRRSDTQYF. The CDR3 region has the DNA TGCAGCGTTGAAGTTCGGGGGAGACGCTCAGATACGCAGTATTTT.

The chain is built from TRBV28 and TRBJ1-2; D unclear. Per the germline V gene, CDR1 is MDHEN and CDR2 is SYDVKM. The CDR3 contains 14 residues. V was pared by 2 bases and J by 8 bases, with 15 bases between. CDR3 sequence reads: CASSLTTDSGGYTF. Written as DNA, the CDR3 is TGTGCCAGCAGTTTAACTACCGATAGTGGGGGCTACACCTTC.

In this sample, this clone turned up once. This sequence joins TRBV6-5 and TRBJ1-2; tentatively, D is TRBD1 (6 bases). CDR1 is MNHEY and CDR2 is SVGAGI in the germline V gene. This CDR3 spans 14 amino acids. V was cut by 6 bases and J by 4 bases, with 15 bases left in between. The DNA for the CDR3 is TGTGCCAGCAGCCGGGACACCCCTGGCTATGGCTACACCTTC. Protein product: CASSRDTPGYGYTF.

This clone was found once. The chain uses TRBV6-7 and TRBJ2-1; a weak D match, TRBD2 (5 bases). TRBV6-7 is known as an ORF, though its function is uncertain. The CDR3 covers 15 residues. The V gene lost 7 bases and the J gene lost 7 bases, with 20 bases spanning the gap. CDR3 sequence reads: CASTRIGVAPNEQFF. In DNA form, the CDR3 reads TGTGCCAGCACAAGAATCGGGGTAGCCCCGAATGAGCAGTTCTTC.

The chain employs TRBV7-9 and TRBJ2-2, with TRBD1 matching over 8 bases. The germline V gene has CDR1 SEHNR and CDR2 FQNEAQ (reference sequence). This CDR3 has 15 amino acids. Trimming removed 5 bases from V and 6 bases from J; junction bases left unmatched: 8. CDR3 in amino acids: CASSIDRGRSGELFF. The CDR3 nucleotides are TGTGCCAGCAGCATTGACAGGGGCCGGTCCGGGGAGCTGTTTTTT.

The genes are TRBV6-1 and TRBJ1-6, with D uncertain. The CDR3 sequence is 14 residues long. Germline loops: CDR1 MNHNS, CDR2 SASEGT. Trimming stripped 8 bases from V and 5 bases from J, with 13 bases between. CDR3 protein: CASLTGSHNSPLHF. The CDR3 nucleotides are TGTGCCAGCCTAACGGGGTCCCATAATTCACCCCTCCACTTT.

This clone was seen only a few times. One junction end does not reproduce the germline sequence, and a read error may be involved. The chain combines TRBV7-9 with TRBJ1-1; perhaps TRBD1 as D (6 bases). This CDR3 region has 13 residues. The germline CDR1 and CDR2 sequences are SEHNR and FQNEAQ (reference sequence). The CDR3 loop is CSSSLGTNTEAFF. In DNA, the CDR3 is TGTTCCAGCAGCTTAGGGACAAACACTGAAGCTTTCTTT.

The CDR3 bases are TGTGCCAGCAAGTCCGGGGACACAGATACGCAGTATTTT. Translation: CASKSGDTDTQYF. The chain carries TRBV9 and TRBJ2-3, with D maybe TRBD2 (5 bases). Germline CDR1 SGDLS, CDR2 YYNGEE. V was clipped by 6 bases and J by 2 bases, with 10 bases between them. This CDR3 spans 13 amino acids.

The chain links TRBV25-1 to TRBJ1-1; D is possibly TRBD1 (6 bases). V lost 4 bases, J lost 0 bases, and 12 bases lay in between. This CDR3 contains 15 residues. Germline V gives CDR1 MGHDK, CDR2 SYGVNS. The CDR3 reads CASSAGAPMNTEAFF. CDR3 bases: TGTGCCAGCAGTGCAGGGGCCCCGATGAACACTGAAGCTTTCTTT.